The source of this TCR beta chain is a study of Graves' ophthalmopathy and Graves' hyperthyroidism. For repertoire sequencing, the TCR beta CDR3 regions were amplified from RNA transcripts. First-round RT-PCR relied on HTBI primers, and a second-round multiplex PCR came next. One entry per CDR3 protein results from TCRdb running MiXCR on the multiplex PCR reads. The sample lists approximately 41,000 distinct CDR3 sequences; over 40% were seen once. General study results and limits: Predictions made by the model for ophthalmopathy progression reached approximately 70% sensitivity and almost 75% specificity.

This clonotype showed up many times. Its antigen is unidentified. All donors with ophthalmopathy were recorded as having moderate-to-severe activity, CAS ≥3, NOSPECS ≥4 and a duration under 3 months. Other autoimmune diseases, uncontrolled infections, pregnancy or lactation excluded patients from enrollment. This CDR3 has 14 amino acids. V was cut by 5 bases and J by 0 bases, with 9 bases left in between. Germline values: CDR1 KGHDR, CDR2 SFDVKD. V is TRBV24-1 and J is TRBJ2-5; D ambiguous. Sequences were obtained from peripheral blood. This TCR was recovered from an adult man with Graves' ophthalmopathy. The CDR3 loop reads CATSGLQNQETQYF. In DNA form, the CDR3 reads TGTGCCACCAGTGGTCTACAGAACCAAGAGACCCAGTACTTC.